This record covers a single TCR beta chain. Treatment in this sample: randomized to nivolumab then ipilimumab (arm A) or the reverse (arm B). This entry belongs to a study of sequential checkpoint blockade in melanoma. Turning to the study itself: Arm A got nivolumab then ipilimumab; arm B the reverse, 1:1.

The junction had 10 bases not matched to a gene; V was cut back by 7 bases and J by 1 base. The CDR3 has 16 residues. The germline CDR1 and CDR2 sequences are LNHDA and SQIVND (reference sequence). Measured with immunoSEQ multiplex PCR; TCRdb has only the in-frame clones, and not every one. Among about 40,000 clones listed, 75% to 90% were seen once. Sequenced material: CD8+ T cells sorted from blood (inferred from file names), taken from a patient given nivolumab and ipilimumab in sequence. The rearrangement uses TRBV19 and TRBJ1-1, with TRBD1 matching over 9 bases. The TCR was taken from a human donor with melanoma. The CDR3 nucleotides read TGTGCCAGTACCGGCCGACAGGGGGGGAAGAACACTGAAGCTTTCTTT. Its translation: CASTGRQGGKNTEAFF. Full variable domain (missing parts from reference TRBV19 and TRBJ1-1): DGGITQSPKYLFRKEGQNVTLSCEQNLNHDAMYWYRQDPGQGLRLIYYSQIVNDFQKGDIAEGYSVSREKKESFPLTVTSAQKNPTAFYLCASTGRQGGKNTEAFFGQGTRLTVV.